This T cell receptor beta chain was sequenced during a study of technical replicates of blood from a handful of donors. V was clipped by 3 bases and J by 0 bases; unmatched bases: 3. In germline, CDR1 is SGHTA, CDR2 FQGTGA. The CDR3 has 18 residues. TCRdb's table, derived via immunoSEQ multiplex PCR, lists solely in-frame clones and lacks some. The sample records roughly 80,000 clones, approximately 89% being singletons. Sequences were obtained from T cells isolated from PBMCs. This receptor was taken from a human donor in good health. The rearrangement joins TRBV7-3 to TRBJ2-6, with TRBD2 matching 12 bases. The CDR3: CASSFLTSGSSGANVLTF. In DNA, the CDR3 is TGTGCCAGCAGCTTCTTGACTAGCGGGAGCTCTGGGGCCAACGTCCTGACTTTC.